This TCR beta chain was obtained from a study of blood T cell repertoires in COVID-19. TCRdb keeps only in-frame clones here, not all; method: immunoSEQ multiplex PCR. This sample has 140,000 to 150,000 clones, with 65% to 85% found just once. The CDR3 runs to 13 residues. Per the germline V gene, CDR1 is SNHLY and CDR2 is FYNNEI. The V gene lost 5 bases and the J gene lost 3 bases, with 8 bases spanning the gap. This sequence originates from a man aged 25-45 years with COVID-19, enrolled during active disease. The rearrangement uses TRBV2 and TRBJ2-4; no firm D call. The specimen sequenced was peripheral blood. The CDR3 here is CASSRLLKNIQYF. CDR3 nucleotides: TGTGCCAGCAGTCGGTTACTCAAAAACATTCAGTACTTC.